This T cell receptor beta chain was identified during a study of T-cell memory formation after mild COVID-19. Study at large: The two donors had largely donor-specific TCR clusters.

This CDR3 has 14 residues. Germline lookup yields CDR1 MNHEY and CDR2 SVGEGT. V was clipped by 6 bases and J by 6 bases; unmatched bases: 9. TCRdb reanalysed the 5' RACE reads using MiXCR and keeps one entry per CDR3 protein. The repertoire holds approximately 250,000 distinct CDR3 sequences, with approximately 15% as singletons. Concerning this clonotype itself: Its antigen is currently unknown.

General study results and limits: The pre-infection memory compartment contained some responding clones, suggesting cross-reactive memory joined.

The TCR sequence derives from a young man who had mild COVID-19 (a few samples of this study predate the infection). Cell type and time point are not known. The chain has TRBV6-2 or TRBV6-3 and TRBJ1-1; the match to TRBD1 covers 8 bases. Sequences were obtained from PBMCs or a T cell subset sorted from them (not recorded which). CDR3 coding DNA: TGTGCCAGCAGGAGGACAGGGAGTAGATCTGAAGCTTTCTTT. This codes for CASRRTGSRSEAFF.